Presented here are 17 T cell receptor beta chains from one specimen sequenced in a study of shared clonotypes between healthy human individuals. Some clones are missing from TCRdb's copy, which holds only in-frame ones; the method was immunoSEQ multiplex PCR. There are about a million clones in the sample; around three quarters occur only once, and more than 0.85% lies in the top ten. Sequencing used memory CD4+ T cells from PBMCs. The subset was: CD45RA-negative fraction. These receptor sequences come from a man in his late teens or twenties in good health. Some clones in this sample may be carry-over from other donors' samples.

The J gene is TRBJ2-5, the V gene TRBV5-1; 16 bases match TRBD2. Unmatched junction bases numbered 3, after V lost 0 bases and J lost 4 bases. Germline lookup yields CDR1 SGHRS and CDR2 YFSETQ. The CDR3 is 17 amino acids. The CDR3 loop is CASSLAGTSGGAETQYF. CDR3 in DNA: TGCGCCAGCAGCTTGGCCGGGACTAGCGGGGGGGCAGAGACCCAGTACTTC.

The chain joins TRBV2 to TRBJ1-5, with 9 positions matching TRBD1. CDR3 size: 16 residues. Germline-derived CDR1 and CDR2 are SNHLY and FYNNEI. The ends lost 2 bases at V and 7 bases at J; junction bases unmatched: 9. The CDR3: CASSESGTGSRQPQHF. CDR3 coding DNA: TGTGCCAGCAGTGAATCCGGGACAGGGTCCCGGCAGCCCCAGCATTTT.

The J gene is TRBJ1-5, the V gene TRBV6-1; tentatively, D is TRBD1 (5 bases). CDR1 and CDR2 from the germline V gene are MNHNS and SASEGT. V was cut by 8 bases and J by 4 bases, with 18 bases left in between. The CDR3 sequence is 15 residues long. Here the CDR3 DNA reads TGTGCCAGCTCCTCCCCCGGGACCCTAAATCAGCCCCAGCATTTT. Translated: CASSSPGTLNQPQHF.

There are a few counts of this clone. The chain is built from TRBV11-2 and TRBJ2-1, with D hard to call. Germline V CDR1 and CDR2: SGHAT, FQNNGV. The CDR3 runs 14 residues. V was clipped by 1 base and J by 3 bases, with 7 bases between them. The CDR3 coding sequence is TGTGCCAGCAGCTTAGCTGTGTTCTACAATGAGCAGTTCTTC. Protein sequence: CASSLAVFYNEQFF. The whole variable domain, remainder taken from reference TRBV11-2 and TRBJ2-1, is EAGVAQSPRYKIIEKRQSVAFWCNPISGHATLYWYQQILGQGPKLLIQFQNNGVVDDSQLPKDRFSAERLKGVDSTLKIQPAKLEDSAVYLCASSLAVFYNEQFFGPGTRLTVL.

The table lists this clone with a few counts. The chain uses TRBV19 and TRBJ2-1, with D unresolved. Trimming left V 1 base short and J 8 bases short, with 9 bases between. The germline V gene encodes CDR1 LNHDA and CDR2 SQIVND (reference sequence). The CDR3 extends over 13 amino acids. The CDR3 here is CASSIGQVYEQFF. Here the CDR3 DNA reads TGTGCCAGTAGTATAGGGCAGGTTTATGAGCAGTTCTTC.

The chain joins TRBV5-1 to TRBJ2-7; D is unclear. The CDR3 sequence is 15 residues long. V was cut by 4 bases and J by 0 bases, with 14 bases left in between. Germline values: CDR1 SGHRS, CDR2 YFSETQ. CDR3 amino acids: CASSVTGLSSYEQYF. CDR3 nucleotide sequence: TGCGCCAGCAGCGTAACGGGTCTCAGCTCCTACGAGCAGTACTTC.

Regarding this clone: Since a much larger clone is just one base distant, this may be a read error. CDR3 DNA sequence: TGTGCCTGGAGTAGCACGACTCCGGGACAGATCACAGATAAGCAGTATTTT. It encodes CAWSSTTPGQITDKQYF. The chain combines TRBV30 with TRBJ2-3, with 7 bases fitting TRBD1. Germline lookup yields CDR1 GTSNPN and CDR2 SVGIG (reference sequence). The CDR3 is 17 amino acids.

About this clone: A much larger clonotype is one base distant, so this may be a read error. CDR3 bases: TGTGCCAGCAGCTCCGGGGGCACAGATACGCAGTATTTT. It yields the protein CASSSGGTDTQYF. The V gene is TRBV9, the J gene TRBJ2-3; TRBD2 is a possible D gene (5 bases). The CDR3 has 13 residues. V was pared by 4 bases and J by 1 base, with 7 bases between. Germline CDR1 is SGDLS and CDR2 is YYNGEE.

The CDR3 sequence is CASSSGLPTDTQYF. The CDR3 nucleotides are TGTGCCAGCAGCTCGGGACTTCCCACAGATACGCAGTATTTT. The chain joins TRBV7-2 to TRBJ2-3; D might be TRBD2 (6 bases). Trimming stripped 4 bases from V and 2 bases from J, with 10 bases between. This CDR3 contains 14 residues. Germline V lookup: CDR1 SGHTA, CDR2 FQGNSA.

The CDR3 sequence: CASSPPGTGVEKLFF. In nucleotides, the CDR3 is TGTGCCAGCAGCCCGCCCGGGACAGGGGTGGAAAAACTGTTTTTT. The J gene is TRBJ1-4, the V gene TRBV7-2, with 10 nucleotides matching TRBD1. The CDR3 extends over 15 amino acids. Trimming removed 5 bases from V and 8 bases from J; junction bases left unmatched: 8. CDR1 is SGHTA and CDR2 is FQGNSA in the germline V gene.

J is TRBJ1-1 and V is TRBV5-4; TRBD1 is a possible D gene (5 bases). The CDR3 is 14 amino acids. CDR1 is SGHNT, CDR2 YYREEE, per germline (reference sequence). Trimming left V 5 bases short and J 1 base short, with 12 bases between. CDR3 in amino acids: CASSTGGRNTEAFF. The CDR3 DNA is TGTGCCAGCAGTACAGGAGGACGGAACACTGAAGCTTTCTTT. The whole variable domain, filled in from reference TRBV5-4 and TRBJ1-1, reads ETGVTQSPTHLIKTRGQQVTLRCSSQSGHNTVSWYQQALGQGPQFIFQYYREEENGRGNFPPRFSGLQFPNYSSELNVNALELDDSALYLCASSTGGRNTEAFFGQGTRLTVV.

V and J are TRBV5-6 and TRBJ2-5, with D unresolved. The ends were cut back, 5 bases at V and 4 bases at J, with 9 bases in the middle. This CDR3 has 12 residues. Germline V gene lookup returns CDR1 SGHDT and CDR2 YYEEEE. The CDR3 region has the DNA TGTGCCAGCAGATTTGGTGCAGAGACCCAGTACTTC. Its protein product is CASRFGAETQYF.

This chain connects TRBV7-9 to TRBJ1-1, with 7 bases that match TRBD1. After removal of 4 bases from V and 5 bases from J, the junction contained 1 base not matched to a gene. Germline CDR1 and CDR2: SEHNR and FQNEAQ (reference sequence). This CDR3 has 12 amino acids. As DNA, the CDR3 is TGTGCCAGCAGCTCACAGGGGACTGAAGCTTTCTTT. This codes for CASSSQGTEAFF.

The V gene is TRBV29-1, the J gene TRBJ2-5; TRBD1 aligns across 7 bases. J lost 1 base, V lost 8 bases, and 4 bases had no gene match. CDR1 and CDR2 (germline): SQVTM, ANQGSEA. The CDR3 is made up of 12 amino acids. The CDR3 protein is CSSWTGQETQYF. The CDR3 DNA reads TGCAGCTCATGGACAGGCCAAGAGACCCAGTACTTC.

The chain has TRBV4-1 and TRBJ1-4, with TRBD1 identical over 7 bases. Germline lookup yields CDR1 MGHRA and CDR2 YSYEKL. With V trimmed by 4 bases and J by 7 bases, 6 bases remained unmatched. This CDR3 has 14 residues. CDR3: CASSRTGTAEKLFF. CDR3 DNA sequence: TGCGCCAGCAGCCGTACAGGGACAGCTGAAAAACTGTTTTTT.

J is TRBJ2-5 and V is TRBV2; D is perhaps TRBD2 (6 bases). V was trimmed by 7 bases and J by 4 bases, leaving 16 bases between them. This CDR3 spans 14 amino acids. Germline V gives CDR1 SNHLY, CDR2 FYNNEI. CDR3 nucleotides: TGTGCCAGCATTAGAGGCGGGGACTCAGAGACCCAGTACTTC. This sequence encodes CASIRGGDSETQYF.

This clone turned up a few times. The chain is built from TRBV6-6 and TRBJ1-1, with D perhaps TRBD1 (5 bases). V was pared by 6 bases and J by 1 base, with 9 bases between. CDR3 length equals 13 residues. Germline V lookup: CDR1 MNHNY, CDR2 SVGAGI (reference sequence). CDR3 amino acids: CASSEGWNTEAFF. CDR3 nucleotides: TGTGCCAGCAGCGAGGGGTGGAACACTGAAGCTTTCTTT.